Detailed here is one T cell receptor beta chain. The sample comes from a study of blood T cell repertoires in COVID-19. Study summary: In each case, the material was cDNA or gDNA derived from T cells, B-cell-depleted T cells, or PBMCs.

Between the trimmed V and J ends, which lost 0 bases and 3 bases, there was a span of 14 bases. The V gene's germline CDR1 is KGHSH and CDR2 LQKENI. The CDR3 is 16 amino acids. Original processing methods: Amplification with reference gene primers provided the estimates of nucleated cell counts. Only in-frame clones appear in the TCRdb table, and some are missing; sequencing was by immunoSEQ multiplex PCR. For V, J and clone size, that table is used; D and trimming come from the DNA. The sample has some 100,000 clones, 88% seen once. The clonotype comes from a woman of 80 years or more with active COVID-19. Sequencing was done on a sample of peripheral blood. The rearrangement links TRBV18 to TRBJ1-1; possibly TRBD1 for D (5 bases). The CDR3 DNA reads as TGTGCCAGCTCACCACCGGGGGGTTTAGTAGACACTGAAGCTTTCTTT. Amino acid sequence: CASSPPGGLVDTEAFF.